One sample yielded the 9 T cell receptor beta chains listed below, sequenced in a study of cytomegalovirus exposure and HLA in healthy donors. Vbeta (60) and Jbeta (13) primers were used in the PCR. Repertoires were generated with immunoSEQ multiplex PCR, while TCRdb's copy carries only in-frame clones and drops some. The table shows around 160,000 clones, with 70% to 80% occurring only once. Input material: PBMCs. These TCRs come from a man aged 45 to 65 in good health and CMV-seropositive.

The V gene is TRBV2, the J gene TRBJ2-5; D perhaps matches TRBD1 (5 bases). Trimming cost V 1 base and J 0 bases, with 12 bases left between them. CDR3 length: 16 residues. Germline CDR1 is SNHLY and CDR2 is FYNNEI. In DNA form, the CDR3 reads TGTGCCAGCAGTGAAGTTCAGGGCCCCTACCAAGAGACCCAGTACTTC. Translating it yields CASSEVQGPYQETQYF.

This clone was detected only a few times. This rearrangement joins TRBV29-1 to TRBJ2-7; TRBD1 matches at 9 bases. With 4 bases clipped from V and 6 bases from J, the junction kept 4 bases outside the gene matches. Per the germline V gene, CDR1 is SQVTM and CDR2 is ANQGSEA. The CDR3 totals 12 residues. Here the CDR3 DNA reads TGCAGCGTTGCCCTGGACAGGGGCGAGCAGTACTTC. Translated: CSVALDRGEQYF.

CDR3 in DNA: TGTGCCAGTAGCTCCCGAGTCGGGGACCAAGAGACCCAGTACTTC. Protein sequence: CASSSRVGDQETQYF. The chain carries TRBV19 and TRBJ2-5, with D possibly matching TRBD2 (5 bases). CDR3 length: 15 residues. Germline V gene data show CDR1 as LNHDA and CDR2 as SQIVND (reference sequence). The V end was cut by 6 bases, the J end by 0 bases, with 14 bases between. Drawing the rest from reference TRBV19 and TRBJ2-5, the complete variable domain is DGGITQSPKYLFRKEGQNVTLSCEQNLNHDAMYWYRQDPGQGLRLIYYSQIVNDFQKGDIAEGYSVSREKKESFPLTVTSAQKNPTAFYLCASSSRVGDQETQYFGPGTRLLVL.

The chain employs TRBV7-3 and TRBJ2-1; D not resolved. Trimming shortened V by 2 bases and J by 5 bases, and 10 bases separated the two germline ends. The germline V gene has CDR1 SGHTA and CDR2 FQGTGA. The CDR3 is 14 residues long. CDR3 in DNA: TGTGCCAGCAGCTTATGGGCAGACAACAATGAGCAGTTCTTC. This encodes CASSLWADNNEQFF.

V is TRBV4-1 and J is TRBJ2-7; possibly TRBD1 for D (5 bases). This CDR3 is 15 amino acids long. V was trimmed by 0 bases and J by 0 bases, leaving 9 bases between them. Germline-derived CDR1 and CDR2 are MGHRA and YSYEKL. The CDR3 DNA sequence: TGCGCCAGCAGCCAAGACCACAGGTTCTCCTACGAGCAGTACTTC. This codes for CASSQDHRFSYEQYF.

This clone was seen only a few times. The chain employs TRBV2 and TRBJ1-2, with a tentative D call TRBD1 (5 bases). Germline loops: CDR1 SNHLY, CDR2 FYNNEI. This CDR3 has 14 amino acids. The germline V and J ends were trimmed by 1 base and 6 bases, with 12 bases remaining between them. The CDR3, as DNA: TGTGCCAGCAGTGAAGAAGGGGCAGTAAATGGCTACACCTTC. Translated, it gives CASSEEGAVNGYTF.

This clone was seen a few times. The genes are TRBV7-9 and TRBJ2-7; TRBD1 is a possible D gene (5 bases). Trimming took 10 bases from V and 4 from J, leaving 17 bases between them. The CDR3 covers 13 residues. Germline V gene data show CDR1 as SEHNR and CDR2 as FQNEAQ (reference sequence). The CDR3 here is CATTSRELYEQYF. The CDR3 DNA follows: TGTGCCACCACTTCCAGGGAATTGTACGAGCAGTACTTC.

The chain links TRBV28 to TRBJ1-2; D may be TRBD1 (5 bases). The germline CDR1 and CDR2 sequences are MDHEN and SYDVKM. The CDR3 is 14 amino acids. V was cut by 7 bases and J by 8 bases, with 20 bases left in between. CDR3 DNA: TGTGCCAGCACTGGTCTCAGGACACCTCTCGGCTACACCTTC. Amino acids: CASTGLRTPLGYTF.

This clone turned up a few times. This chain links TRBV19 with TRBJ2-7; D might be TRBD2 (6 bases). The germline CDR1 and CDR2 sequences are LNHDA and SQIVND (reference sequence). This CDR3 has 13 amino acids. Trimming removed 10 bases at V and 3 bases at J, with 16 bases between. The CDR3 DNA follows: TGTGCCACCGGGACTCTTGTAGACTACGAGCAGTACTTC. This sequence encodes CATGTLVDYEQYF.